Sequencing of this T cell receptor beta chain was carried out in a study of cytomegalovirus exposure and HLA in healthy donors. Study-level results: Usually a TCR sequence was rare, but some public TCRs were found in many donors. On later analysis, the bulk of CMV-associated TCR beta chains appeared to be HLA-restricted. Some V segments, including TRBV6-2 and TRBV6-3, were excluded as indistinguishable. The listing of about 150 TCR beta chains classed them as cytomegalovirus-associated.

The PCR was carried out with 60 Vbeta primers and 13 Jbeta primers. Assay used: immunoSEQ multiplex PCR; TCRdb lists only in-frame clones, some missing. This sample has about 90,000 clones, with 65% to 85% found just once. On this clone itself: The antigen is undetermined.

Germline lookup yields CDR1 MNHEY and CDR2 SVGAGI. V was clipped by 4 bases and J by 8 bases, with 17 bases between them. This CDR3 spans 14 amino acids. The sample consisted of PBMCs. The receptor's source is a man aged 18 to 29 in good health and CMV-seronegative. The V gene is TRBV6-5, the J gene TRBJ1-2, with TRBD1 as a possible D gene (6 bases). The DNA for the CDR3 is TGTGCCAGCAGTTCTATGACAGGTCTAGGAGGCTACACCTTC. Its translation is CASSSMTGLGGYTF.